This T cell receptor (beta chain) was documented in a study of response to subunit inactivated influenza vaccine. Findings and limits, study-wide: The authors offered the suggestion that each seasonal influenza vaccination recruits few new T cells.

The CDR3 has 16 residues. Germline CDR1 is MNHEY and CDR2 is SVGAGI. V lost 2 bases to trimming and J lost 0 bases, with 11 bases between them. At least ten counts were recorded for this clonotype. Its antigen is not known. TCRdb independently ran MiXCR on the RT-PCR reads; one entry per CDR3 protein. The data hold a few hundred thousand distinct CDR3 sequences, with approximately 23% observed a single time. This chain links TRBV6-5 with TRBJ1-5; the D gene is possibly TRBD1 (5 bases). This sequence was found in a man aged 45 to 75 who received an inactivated influenza vaccine. This specimen was PBMCs from blood, taken about 20 months after vaccination. CDR3 bases: TGTGCCAGCAGTTACGGGGGGGGTGATAGCAATCAGCCCCAGCATTTT. Residues: CASSYGGGDSNQPQHF.